Below, one TCR beta chain is given with its context. The entry originates in a study of blood T cell repertoires in COVID-19. Study information: COVID-19 samples collected from the United States, Italy and Spain covered acute and convalescent phases. T cells, B-cell-depleted T cells, or PBMCs provided the cDNA or gDNA that served as material.

The participants were between about 18 and 90 years old and came from fewer than 25 US areas. Categorization into cohorts depended on clinical history that participants reported. The table came from immunoSEQ multiplex PCR; TCRdb's copy has only in-frame clones and leaves some out. The sample includes fewer than 200,000 clones, over 70% of them seen just once. This CDR3 region has 15 residues. Germline V lookup: CDR1 SGHRS, CDR2 YFSETQ. V was cut by 0 bases and J by 0 bases, with 9 bases left in between. The clonotype was recovered from a woman in her forties or fifties in a cohort exposed to, infected with or recovered from COVID-19 (not recorded which). The J gene is TRBJ1-1, the V gene TRBV5-1; possible D gene TRBD1, 5 bases. Sequencing was carried out using PBMCs or T cells enriched from blood (not recorded which). The CDR3 DNA reads as TGCGCCAGCAGCTTGGGGGCAGGGATGAACACTGAAGCTTTCTTT. This translates into CASSLGAGMNTEAFF. The variable domain in full, with the rest retrieved from reference TRBV5-1 and TRBJ1-1, is KAGVTQTPRYLIKTRGQQVTLSCSPISGHRSVSWYQQTPGQGLQFLFEYFSETQRNKGNFPGRFSGRQFSNSRSEMNVSTLELGDSALYLCASSLGAGMNTEAFFGQGTRLTVV.